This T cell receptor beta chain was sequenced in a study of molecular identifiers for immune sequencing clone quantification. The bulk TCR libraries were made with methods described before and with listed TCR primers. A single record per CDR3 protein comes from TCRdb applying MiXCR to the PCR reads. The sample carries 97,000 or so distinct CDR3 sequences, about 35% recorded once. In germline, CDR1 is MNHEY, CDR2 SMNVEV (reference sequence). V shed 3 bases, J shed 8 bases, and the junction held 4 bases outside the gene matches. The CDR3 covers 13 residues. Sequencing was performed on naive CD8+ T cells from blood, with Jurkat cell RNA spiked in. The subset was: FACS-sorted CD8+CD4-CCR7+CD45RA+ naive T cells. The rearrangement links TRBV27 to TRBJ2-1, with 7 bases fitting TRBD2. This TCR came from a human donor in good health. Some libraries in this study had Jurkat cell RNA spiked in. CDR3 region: CASSLGGSHEQFF. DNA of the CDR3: TGTGCCAGCAGTTTGGGCGGGAGTCATGAGCAGTTCTTC.